This T cell receptor (beta chain) is from a study of regulatory T cells in long-lasting Graves disease listed by TCRdb under 2021. In terms of the full investigation: In the newly diagnosed Graves' disease group, patients had been taking antithyroid drugs for less than 3 months. A total of about 35 samples underwent TCR sequencing, from some 13 patients with persistent Graves' disease and approximately 20 patients with newly diagnosed Graves' disease. The study was registered as a clinical trial and conducted in China. This study used TCR sequencing and RNA sequencing of peripheral blood to compare persistent Graves' disease patients against newly diagnosed Graves' disease patients.

The paper as a whole reports these results and caveats: Persistent disease showed preferential use of TRBV28, TRBJ1-2 and TRBJ2-5, whereas newly diagnosed disease favored TRBV20-1 and TRBJ2-1. A larger number of public clonotypes was shared among persistent patients (approximately 3,000) than among newly diagnosed patients (roughly 970). The small sample size was acknowledged by the authors as a limitation that may reduce accuracy. Compared with newly diagnosed patients, patients with persistent Graves' disease had lower TCR Shannon entropy and fewer highly expanded clones, which suggests clonal expansion. Because the primary lesion, thyroid tissue, could not be accessed, the study looked at peripheral blood alone. Only the TCR beta chain was sequenced and analyzed.

In regard to this clonotype: No cognate antigen has been identified for it. Base-call qualities are not available, and no considerably larger clone is one nucleotide away.

The library came from multiplex PCR. Sequencing was carried out with an Illumina HiSeq 4000. To build TCR beta libraries, CDR3 regions were amplified by Arm-PCR using iRepertoire HTBI primers. Before sequencing, the PCR products underwent gel purification. The authors' pipeline ran thus. Gene usage analysis of CDR3 amino acid clonotypes relied on the roughly 60 TRBV and 12 to 15 TRBJ segments identified across samples. COPE and FqMerger were used to merge filtered high-quality paired reads into contigs. BLAST was used to align contigs to the IMGT TRBV, TRBD and TRBJ reference genes, and CDR3 was defined following IMGT. Any clonotype with a frequency above 0.1% was classified as a highly expanded clone. Repertoire diversity was measured by Shannon entropy, and V-J evenness by the Gini coefficient. Public clonotypes were defined as clonotypes shared by more than one individual. TCRdb's own reprocessing of the public reads used fastp at Q25 and MiXCR and kept productive beta chains. Records with the same CDR3 protein are collapsed into one entry carrying the most frequent genes and DNA. These V and J calls originate from TCRdb's pipeline instead of the authors' own analysis. In this sample the table shows some 410,000 distinct CDR3 sequences, around 17% of which occur a single time. The top ten clones comprise roughly a tenth of the sample.

The time point label for this specimen denotes: newly diagnosed GD, antithyroid drugs for less than 3 months. RNA was extracted from PBMCs in TRIzol for both TCR sequencing and RNA sequencing. Graves' disease was diagnosed according to American Thyroid Association guidelines. Patients were recruited from an endocrinology department in Xi'an, China. From each patient, nine milliliters of peripheral blood was collected into an EDTA anticoagulant tube. Ficoll Paque Plus density gradient separation was used to isolate PBMCs, and no additional T cell sorting was done. An Agilent 2100 Bioanalyzer and agarose gel were used to check RNA quality, and a NanoDrop 2000 was used to measure RNA concentration. V is trimmed back by 3 bases and J by 12 bases, and the junction contains 2 bases that no gene match accounts for. From the cysteine through the phenylalanine, the CDR3 covers 11 amino acids. Of the read, only the CDR3 DNA is kept; its 33 bases are in frame from base 1. CDR1 is given as MNHEY and CDR2 as SMNVEV, both from the germline V gene (reference sequence).

A further study also used this sample, focusing on T cells in Graves' hyperthyroidism and ophthalmopathy. That second publication adds: Stable Graves' hyperthyroidism was defined as no progression to ophthalmopathy during 18 months of follow-up. Hyperthyroidism patients were newly diagnosed, had a disease duration of under 2 months, and were aged 18 to 65 years. Exclusion was applied to patients with uncontrolled infections, other autoimmune diseases, pregnancy or lactation. Clinical symptoms, serum thyroxine and TRAb, thyroid ultrasound, and orbital computed tomography formed the basis for the diagnoses. The TCR CDR3 was subjected to a first round of RT-PCR using the HTBI primer set and the Qiagen OneStep RT-PCR kit. Most expanded thyroid clonotypes (frequency above 0.001) were also found in blood, which suggests that blood repertoires may mirror thyroid immune responses. A model built on a 13 V-J signature distinguished ophthalmopathy from stable hyperthyroidism, reaching 87.88% sensitivity and 81.08% specificity in cross-validation and 80%/75% in testing. In validation, the model predicted progression to ophthalmopathy a median of approximately 6.6 months before onset, with 70% to 71% sensitivity and just under 75% specificity. To identify TCR V-J signatures that set the groups apart, the researchers used a discovery cohort of 100 patients, made up of roughly 45 with Graves' ophthalmopathy and 57 with stable Graves' hyperthyroidism. Prospective prediction of ophthalmopathy was tested in an independent validation cohort of approximately 19 hyperthyroidism patients and around 16 patients who later progressed to ophthalmopathy. The 80 to 100 discovery patients were randomly divided into training and test sets at a 7:3 ratio. The study also compared thyroid tissue and blood T-cell repertoires from about six Graves' hyperthyroidism patients. Following sampling, methimazole starting at 30 mg daily was given to hyperthyroidism patients, and high-dose intravenous methylprednisolone was given to ophthalmopathy patients. A second multiplex PCR round built the libraries, followed by size selection and purification. The libraries were sequenced on an Illumina HiSeq2000 using paired-end 100 bp reads. SOAPnuke was used to process the raw data, throwing out any read that contained adapters or uncalled bases, had a mean Phred below 15, or lacked an exact constant-primer or identifier match. High-quality paired reads were merged with COPE v1.2.5, and unique nucleotide sequences were defined as clonotypes. MiTCR v1.1 was used to align clonotypes to the IMGT TRBV, TRBD and TRBJ reference segments. The analysis was restricted to V-J combinations with a frequency above 0.0001, which together covered over 99% of the repertoires. The TCS score was defined as F50 (clonal expansion) divided by E x V (chaos), with BLOSUM62-based TCRdist calculated between CDR3 peptides within each V-J. Welch's t-statistics and random forest reduced fewer than 600 V-J features to about 13, which were used in a naive Bayes classifier (R e1071). Sample size was not statistically predetermined, and investigators were not blinded to group allocation. According to the paper, TCR Vbeta CDR3 sequencing was carried out on about 140 peripheral blood samples, which came from under 50 ophthalmopathy, 75 to 80 hyperthyroidism and around 17 progressor patients.

This TCR was sampled from a woman in her 30s with Graves disease. Donor details come from another sample of the same person, matched by shared clones. The starting material was peripheral blood mononuclear cells (PBMCs), obtained at new diagnosis, from a patient treated with antithyroid drugs. The chain couples TRBV27 to TRBJ2-1; 7 bases in the junction line up with TRBD2. The CDR3 in this case is CASSFTGGQFF. The DNA is TGTGCCAGCAGTTTCACGGGAGGGCAGTTCTTC.